This TCR beta chain was found in a study of cytomegalovirus exposure and HLA in healthy donors. Study-wide points: Confirmation was obtained in vitro that a few CMV-associated chains are specific for CMV antigens.

The CDR3 has 15 residues. Between the trimmed V and J ends, which lost 4 bases and 3 bases, there was a span of 14 bases. Germline V gene lookup returns CDR1 SGHAT and CDR2 FQNNGV. This clone was recorded a few times. What it recognizes is unknown. PCR used 60 Vbeta primers and 13 Jbeta primers. Methods used by the authors: A later analysis counted 80 million or so unique TCR beta chains, around 11 million shared. Sequenced by immunoSEQ multiplex PCR; TCRdb stores in-frame clones only, minus some. Clone size and the V and J calls come from that table; the DNA yielded D and trimming. The sample has 100,000 to 150,000 clones, over 60% seen once; the top ten hold more than 4%.

The origin of this receptor is a male donor in good health and CMV-seropositive. The chain carries TRBV11-2 and TRBJ2-3; possibly TRBD2 for D (6 bases). Material for sequencing was PBMCs. This CDR3 reads CASSSPGEWTDTQYF. For the CDR3, the DNA is TGTGCCAGCAGCTCTCCGGGGGAATGGACAGATACGCAGTATTTT.